One sample yielded the 19 T cell receptor beta chains listed below, sequenced in a study of T cells in women clearing cervical HPV infection. Sequencing used immunoSEQ multiplex PCR; TCRdb keeps in-frame clones, though not all of them. The table lists about 40,000 clones. Input material: blood buffy coat. Every receptor here comes from a woman aged 18-70 years with a cervical HPV16 infection that either progressed to CIN3+ or cleared (not recorded which).

Concerning this clone: The read stops 3 residues short of the end of the CDR3; the missing end is completed from the germline J gene. The chain combines TRBV5-1 with TRBJ1-5; 10 nucleotides align to TRBD1. Germline V gene lookup returns CDR1 SGHRS and CDR2 YFSETQ. The CDR3 extends over 15 amino acids. V was pared by 1 base and J by 5 bases, with 3 bases of the junction left unmatched. The sequenced CDR3 bases are TGCGCCAGCAGCTTGAATGGACAGGGGGATCAGCCC. Encoded protein: CASSLNGQGDQP. The complete CDR3 sequence is CASSLNGQGDQPQHF.

CDR3 bases read: TGCAGTGCTAGTAATGTGTTAGCTCTTAGGGGCTATGGC. This codes for CSASNVLALRGYG. The full CDR3 is CSASNVLALRGYGYTF. This rearrangement joins TRBV20-1 to TRBJ1-2, with a tentative D call TRBD1 (5 bases). Read sequence stops 3 residues before the CDR3 end, and the germline J gene provides the missing end. Germline lookup yields CDR1 DFQATT and CDR2 SNEGSKA (reference sequence). V was clipped by 3 bases and J by 4 bases, with 21 bases between them. The CDR3 loop spans 16 amino acids.

A note on this clone: The read gets to within 3 residues of the CDR3 end, and the germline J gene fills in the rest. The V and J genes are TRBV30 and TRBJ2-5, with a tentative D call TRBD2 (7 bases). This CDR3 is built from 16 residues. V shed 2 bases and J shed 1 base, with 17 bases lying between them. CDR1 and CDR2 from the germline V gene are GTSNPN and SVGIG (reference sequence). The DNA read from the CDR3 is TGTGCCTGGAGTTATGCGGGGGCCTCTGCCCAAGAGACC. Protein: CAWSYAGASAQET. The whole CDR3 protein reads CAWSYAGASAQETQYF. The whole variable domain, remainder taken from reference TRBV30 and TRBJ2-5, is SQTIHQWPATLVQPVGSPLSLECTVEGTSNPNLYWYRQAAGRGLQLLFYSVGIGQISSEVPQNLSASRPQDRQFILSSKKLLLSDSGFYLCAWSYAGASAQETQYFGPGTRLLVL.

Of note for this clone: Read sequence stops 3 residues before the CDR3 end, and the germline J gene provides the missing end. The chain links TRBV10-1 to TRBJ2-1; 12 bases align to TRBD1. This CDR3 region has 15 residues. The V and J ends lost 5 bases and 8 bases, in that order; junction bases with no gene match: 7. Germline V CDR1 and CDR2: WNHNN, SYGVQD (reference sequence). CDR3 in amino acids: CASSRTGTGGHEQFF. The CDR3 DNA, read in part, is TGCGCCAGCAGTCGGACCGGGACAGGGGGCCATGAG.

As to this clone: The read comes to an end 3 residues before the CDR3 does, leaving the germline J gene to fill in the end. The rearrangement links TRBV6-1 to TRBJ1-5, with TRBD1 as a possible D gene (6 bases). The ends were cut back, 4 bases at V and 4 bases at J, with 14 bases in the middle. The CDR3 is made up of 15 amino acids. CDR1 and CDR2 (germline): MNHNS, SASEGT. The CDR3 loop is CASSGAGAGNQPQHF. Partial CDR3 DNA: TGTGCCAGCAGTGGGGCGGGGGCTGGTAATCAGCCC.

In regard to this clone: The CDR3 end falls 3 residues outside the read, so it is completed with the germline J gene. The chain combines TRBV24-1 with TRBJ2-2; a weak D match, TRBD2 (5 bases). CDR3 length: 17 amino acids. Trimming pared 3 bases from V and 5 bases from J, leaving 18 bases between. Germline V lookup: CDR1 KGHDR, CDR2 SFDVKD. CDR3 sequence reads: CATSDPNSAGGTGELFF. The part of the CDR3 DNA that was read is TGTGCCACCAGTGATCCCAATTCTGCGGGCGGAACCGGGGAG.

As concerns this clone: The read is 3 residues too short to cover the CDR3 end, so that end is filled in from the germline J gene. The chain couples TRBV19 to TRBJ1-1; the D is unclear. Per germline, CDR1 LNHDA and CDR2 SQIVND (reference sequence). CDR3 length: 13 residues. Incomplete CDR3 DNA: TGTGCCAGTAGTATCGAACAGAATTACGAG. It codes for CASSIEQNYE. Given in full, the CDR3 is CASSIEQNYEAFF.

Regarding this clone: Coverage ceases 3 residues before the CDR3 finishes, and the germline J gene fills in the end. The V call is TRBV4-1, the J call TRBJ1-4; TRBD1 is a possible D gene (6 bases). With 5 bases removed from V and 5 bases from J, the gap between germline ends came to 12 bases. The germline CDR1 and CDR2 sequences are MGHRA and YSYEKL. The CDR3 contains 14 residues. The DNA read from the CDR3 is TGCGCCAGCAGCAGACCCGACAGGAATGAAAAA. Encoded protein: CASSRPDRNEK. The whole CDR3 protein is CASSRPDRNEKLFF.

As concerns this clone: The read terminates 3 residues ahead of where the CDR3 ends, so the germline J gene completes it. The chain employs TRBV11-2 and TRBJ2-3; no firm D call. Germline CDR1 and CDR2: SGHAT and FQNNGV. The V end lost 2 bases, the J end lost 2 bases, and 8 bases lay between the germline ends. The CDR3 loop spans 14 amino acids. CDR3: CASSLLLHTDTQYF. The covered CDR3 bases are TGTGCCAGCAGCTTACTTTTACACACAGATACG.

The CDR3 sequence: CAISDGTSGGDEQFF. CDR3 DNA (partial): TGTGCCATCAGTGACGGGACTAGCGGGGGAGATGAG. The gene calls are TRBV10-3 and TRBJ2-1, with 14 bases matching TRBD2. Read data end 3 residues before the CDR3 end; the end is taken from the germline J gene. CDR1 is ENHRY, CDR2 SYGVKD, per germline. The CDR3 covers 15 residues. The V and J ends lost 3 bases and 8 bases, in that order; junction bases with no gene match: 3.

With regard to this clone: Read coverage stops 3 residues before the CDR3 terminus; the germline J gene supplies the remainder. The V call is TRBV7-8, the J call TRBJ1-5; D possibly corresponds to TRBD1 (6 bases). Trimming shortened V by 6 bases and J by 3 bases, and 18 bases separated the two germline ends. CDR3 size: 16 residues. Germline CDR1 is SGHVS and CDR2 is FQNEAQ. The part of the CDR3 DNA that was read is TGTGCCAGCAGTCACAGTCAGGGGAGATCCAATCAGCCC. It yields the protein CASSHSQGRSNQP. The CDR3 in full is CASSHSQGRSNQPQHF.

CDR3 DNA, as far as it was read: TGTGCCAGCAGCTTCCGACAGAACCAAGAGACC. It codes for CASSFRQNQET. The full CDR3 sequence reads CASSFRQNQETQYF. The rearrangement uses TRBV7-8 and TRBJ2-5, with D perhaps matching TRBD1 (5 bases). The DNA ends 3 residues before the CDR3 does, and the rest of the CDR3 is filled in from the germline J gene. CDR1 is SGHVS, CDR2 FQNEAQ, per germline. This CDR3 spans 14 amino acids. V was pared by 3 bases and J by 0 bases, with 8 bases between.

The DNA read from the CDR3 is TGTGCCAGTAAAGAAACTTCCGGGACAGGTAAAAGCGGC. Residues: CASKETSGTGKSG. The entire CDR3 reads CASKETSGTGKSGYTF. The rearrangement links TRBV19 to TRBJ1-2; 8 positions agree with TRBD1. With the read ending 3 residues before the CDR3 end, the germline J gene is used to fill in that end. This CDR3 comprises 16 residues. Per germline, CDR1 LNHDA and CDR2 SQIVND (reference sequence).

A word on this clone: The sequenced fragment ends 3 residues before the CDR3 boundary, so the rest is inferred from the germline J gene. This sequence joins TRBV19 and TRBJ2-4; 12 nucleotides line up with TRBD2. The CDR3 sequence is 19 residues long. The J segment lost 0 bases and the V segment lost 5 bases, leaving 11 bases of the junction unmatched. Germline V gene lookup returns CDR1 LNHDA and CDR2 SQIVND (reference sequence). Partial CDR3 DNA: TGTGCCAGTAGTCCCCAGACTAGCGGGGGACCATTAGCCAAAAACATT. It translates to CASSPQTSGGPLAKNI. The complete CDR3 reads CASSPQTSGGPLAKNIQYF.

Notes on this clone: The CDR3 extends 3 residues past the end of the read, so its final part is completed from the germline J gene. The chain uses TRBV11-2 and TRBJ2-4; D ambiguous. CDR3 length equals 14 residues. The germline CDR1 and CDR2 sequences are SGHAT and FQNNGV. V was trimmed by 7 bases and J by 3 bases, leaving 13 bases between them. CDR3 bases read: TGTGCCAGCAATGGCCCCCTTGACAAAAACATT. Translation: CASNGPLDKNI. The CDR3 reads in full as CASNGPLDKNIQYF.

Partial CDR3 DNA: TGCGCCAGCAGCAGGGTGGGGACAGAAAAAGAGACC. Amino acid sequence: CASSRVGTEKET. The full CDR3 protein is CASSRVGTEKETQYF. The V and J genes are TRBV5-1 and TRBJ2-5; TRBD1 aligns across 7 bases. The CDR3 is cut off 3 residues early in the read; its end comes from the germline J gene. CDR3 size: 15 residues. The trim removed 4 bases at V and 3 bases at J, leaving 9 bases unmatched. Per the germline V gene, CDR1 is SGHRS and CDR2 is YFSETQ. Filled out from reference TRBV5-1 and TRBJ2-5, the complete variable domain reads KAGVTQTPRYLIKTRGQQVTLSCSPISGHRSVSWYQQTPGQGLQFLFEYFSETQRNKGNFPGRFSGRQFSNSRSEMNVSTLELGDSALYLCASSRVGTEKETQYFGPGTRLLVL.

Note on this clone: Sequencing ends 3 residues short of the CDR3 end; the germline J gene provides the rest. The rearrangement uses TRBV7-9 and TRBJ1-5; 10 nucleotides line up with TRBD1. After removal of 1 base from V and 4 bases from J, the junction contained 1 base not matched to a gene. The germline gives CDR1 SEHNR, CDR2 FQNEAQ (reference sequence). The CDR3 is 15 residues long. The CDR3: CASSLGQGANQPQHF. The sequenced part of the CDR3 DNA is TGTGCCAGCAGCTTAGGACAGGGGGCGAATCAGCCC.

On this clone itself: The CDR3 goes on 3 residues after the read ends, and that part is filled in from the germline J gene. The rearrangement joins TRBV2 to TRBJ2-7, with 9 bases aligning to TRBD1. Germline-derived CDR1 and CDR2 are SNHLY and FYNNEI. The CDR3 has 14 amino acids. J was trimmed by 3 bases and V by 8 bases; bases with no gene match: 8. The CDR3 bases that were read are TGTGCCAGCCGCTCCGGGACAGGGTACTACGAG. Translating gives CASRSGTGYYE. The full CDR3 protein reads CASRSGTGYYEQYF.

As regards this clone: The DNA ends 3 residues before the CDR3 does, and the rest of the CDR3 is filled in from the germline J gene. This chain uses TRBV15 with TRBJ2-3; TRBD2 agrees at 10 bases. The junction had 1 base not matched to a gene; V was cut back by 1 base and J by 0 bases. The CDR3 is 16 residues long. CDR1 is LNHNV and CDR2 is YYDKDF in the germline V gene (reference sequence). CDR3 in amino acids: CATSRALAGSTDTQYF. Incomplete CDR3 DNA: TGTGCCACCAGCAGAGCACTAGCGGGGAGCACAGATACG.